The 14 T cell receptor beta chains presented below share a single source sample, sequenced in a study of blood T cell repertoires in COVID-19. The method was immunoSEQ multiplex PCR; TCRdb's version includes in-frame clones alone and lacks a portion of them. This table holds 190,000 or so clones, about 93% found once. Sequencing input: peripheral blood. These receptors were taken from a man aged 30 to 39 with COVID-19, enrolled during active disease.

The rearrangement joins TRBV5-1 to TRBJ2-1, with 10 positions matching TRBD1. This CDR3 contains 15 residues. CDR1 is SGHRS and CDR2 is YFSETQ in the germline V gene. The V and J ends lost 0 bases and 9 bases, in that order; junction bases with no gene match: 6. The CDR3 bases are TGCGCCAGCAGCTTGGGGGGACAGGGGTTTACTGAGCAGTTCTTC. This codes for CASSLGGQGFTEQFF. The full variable domain, rest sourced from reference TRBV5-1 and TRBJ2-1, is KAGVTQTPRYLIKTRGQQVTLSCSPISGHRSVSWYQQTPGQGLQFLFEYFSETQRNKGNFPGRFSGRQFSNSRSEMNVSTLELGDSALYLCASSLGGQGFTEQFFGPGTRLTVL.

The genes are TRBV6-6 and TRBJ2-3; tentative D call: TRBD2 (6 bases). This CDR3 region has 14 residues. The germline gives CDR1 MNHNY, CDR2 SVGAGI (reference sequence). V gave up 5 bases and J gave up 0 bases, with 9 bases separating them. The CDR3 DNA reads TGTGCCAGCAGTGCCGGGACTAGCACAGATACGCAGTATTTT. Translation gives CASSAGTSTDTQYF.

The chain links TRBV7-9 to TRBJ1-4, with no clear D. The CDR3 runs to 14 residues. Germline V gives CDR1 SEHNR, CDR2 FQNEAQ (reference sequence). The ends were cut back, 2 bases at V and 3 bases at J, with 7 bases in the middle. The CDR3 DNA sequence: TGTGCCAGCAGCTTAAGTTCAGCTAATGAAAAACTGTTTTTT. Its translation: CASSLSSANEKLFF.

The chain uses TRBV9 and TRBJ2-1; the match to TRBD2 covers 7 bases. The V segment lost 0 bases and the J segment 7 bases; nucleotides outside the gene matches: 7. Per the germline V gene, CDR1 is SGDLS and CDR2 is YYNGEE. The CDR3 is made up of 15 amino acids. The CDR3 DNA is TGTGCCAGCAGCGTAGGCGGGGGACTGGGGAATGAGCAGTTCTTC. It specifies CASSVGGGLGNEQFF. The whole variable domain, remainder taken from reference TRBV9 and TRBJ2-1, is DSGVTQTPKHLITATGQRVTLRCSPRSGDLSVYWYQQSLDQGLQFLIQYYNGEERAKGNILERFSAQQFPDLHSELNLSSLELGDSALYFCASSVGGGLGNEQFFGPGTRLTVL.

The J gene is TRBJ2-1, the V gene TRBV6-4; 11 bases are a match to TRBD2. Germline assignment: CDR1 MRHNA and CDR2 SNTAGT. V gave up 6 bases and J gave up 7 bases; unmatched junction bases: 8. This CDR3 has 15 residues. In DNA form, the CDR3 reads TGTGCCAGCAGCAATAGCGGGGGGGGAAAAAATGAGCAGTTCTTC. It yields the protein CASSNSGGGKNEQFF.

The rearrangement joins TRBV4-1 to TRBJ2-7, with 10 nucleotides matching TRBD2. CDR1 MGHRA and CDR2 YSYEKL come from the germline V gene. The CDR3 has 19 amino acids. Losses at the gene ends were 4 bases for V and 0 bases for J; bases not matched to a gene: 15. The CDR3: CASSRPPVAGGRSSYEQYF. The CDR3, as DNA: TGCGCCAGCAGCCGCCCGCCGGTAGCGGGGGGCCGGAGCTCCTACGAGCAGTACTTC.

This rearrangement joins TRBV7-6 to TRBJ1-4; D is unclear. CDR1 and CDR2 (germline): SGHVS, FNYEAQ. Trimming left V 5 bases short and J 6 bases short, with 13 bases between. This CDR3 has 14 amino acids. CDR3 residues: CASSLNFGHEKLFF. CDR3 nucleotides: TGTGCCAGCAGCCTGAATTTTGGGCATGAAAAACTGTTTTTT.

The chain links TRBV12-3 or TRBV12-4 to TRBJ1-1, with 7 nucleotides matching TRBD1. This CDR3 region has 13 residues. V lost 6 bases, J lost 11 bases, and 12 bases stayed unmatched. CDR3 nucleotide sequence: TGTGCCAGCAGCCCCGGGACAGCTCGGGCGGCTTTCTTT. Translated: CASSPGTARAAFF.

This clone appeared a few times. The chain employs TRBV12-5 and TRBJ1-5; 8 nucleotides agree with TRBD1. V lost 6 bases, J lost 3 bases, and 7 bases stayed unmatched. The germline CDR1 and CDR2 sequences are LGHNT and FRNRAP. The CDR3 has 15 residues. This CDR3 reads CASGLTGAPNQPQHF. Written as DNA, the CDR3 is TGTGCTAGTGGGCTGACAGGGGCACCCAATCAGCCCCAGCATTTT.

The rearrangement joins TRBV18 to TRBJ2-2; TRBD2 might be the D (7 bases). This CDR3 contains 14 residues. Germline V gene lookup returns CDR1 KGHSH and CDR2 LQKENI. Trimming cost V 4 bases and J 5 bases, with 11 bases left between them. CDR3 sequence (DNA): TGTGCCAGCTCACGCGGGGGCGAAACCGGGGAGCTGTTTTTT. It yields the protein CASSRGGETGELFF. The full variable domain, in which reference TRBV18 and TRBJ2-2 provide the parts outside the CDR3, is NAGVMQNPRHLVRRRGQEARLRCSPMKGHSHVYWYRQLPEEGLKFMVYLQKENIIDESGMPKERFSAEFPKEGPSILRIQQVVRGDSAAYFCASSRGGETGELFFGEGSRLTVL.

The chain couples TRBV18 to TRBJ2-2; 11 nucleotides match TRBD2. From germline, CDR1 is KGHSH and CDR2 LQKENI. The V segment lost 1 base and the J segment 2 bases; nucleotides outside the gene matches: 6. The CDR3 covers 18 residues. The CDR3 bases are TGTGCCAGCTCACCACTCCAACTAGCGGGGGTAAACACCGGGGAGCTGTTTTTT. It specifies CASSPLQLAGVNTGELFF.

CDR3 DNA: TGTGCCAGCAGCCTTGAAGGGGGATTCACAGATACGCAGTATTTT. Its translation is CASSLEGGFTDTQYF. The chain links TRBV7-9 to TRBJ2-3; D might be TRBD1 (6 bases). CDR1 and CDR2 from the germline V gene are SEHNR and FQNEAQ (reference sequence). This CDR3 contains 15 residues. Trimming cost V 5 bases and J 2 bases, with 14 bases left between them.

V is TRBV5-6 and J is TRBJ2-3, with 12 bases aligning to TRBD2. V was pared by 0 bases and J by 2 bases, with 4 bases of the junction left unmatched. The CDR3 runs 17 residues. Germline V gene sequence: CDR1 SGHDT, CDR2 YYEEEE. CDR3 nucleotides: TGTGCCAGCAGCTTGGGGCTAGCGGGGGGGATCACAGATACGCAGTATTTT. It specifies CASSLGLAGGITDTQYF.

The rearrangement joins TRBV27 to TRBJ2-1; weak D call: TRBD2 (5 bases). The CDR3 length is 16 residues. Looked up from germline, CDR1 is MNHEY and CDR2 is SMNVEV (reference sequence). The V gene lost 2 bases and the J gene lost 6 bases, with 17 bases spanning the gap. CDR3 DNA: TGTGCCAGCAGTTTAAGGATGGGTATGGGAGTCAATGAGCAGTTCTTC. Encoded protein: CASSLRMGMGVNEQFF.